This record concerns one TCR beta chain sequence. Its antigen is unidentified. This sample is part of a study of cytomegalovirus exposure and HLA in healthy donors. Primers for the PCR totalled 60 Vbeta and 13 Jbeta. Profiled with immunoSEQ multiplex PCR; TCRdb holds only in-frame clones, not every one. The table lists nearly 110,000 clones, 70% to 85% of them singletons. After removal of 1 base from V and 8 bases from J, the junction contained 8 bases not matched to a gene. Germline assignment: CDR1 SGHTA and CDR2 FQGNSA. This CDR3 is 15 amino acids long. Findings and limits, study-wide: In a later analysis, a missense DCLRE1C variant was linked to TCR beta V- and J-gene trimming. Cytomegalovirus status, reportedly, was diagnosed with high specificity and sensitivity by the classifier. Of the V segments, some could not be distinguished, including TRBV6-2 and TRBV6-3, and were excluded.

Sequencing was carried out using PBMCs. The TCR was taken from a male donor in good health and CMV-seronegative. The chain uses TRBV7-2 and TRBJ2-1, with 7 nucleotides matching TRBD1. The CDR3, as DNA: TGTGCCAGCAGCTTAGGGCCGGACAGGTGGTATGAGCAGTTCTTC. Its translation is CASSLGPDRWYEQFF.